This T cell receptor beta chain stems from a study of graft-versus-host responses after intestinal transplantation. Study as a whole: Recipients underwent multivisceral, liver-intestinal, or isolated intestinal transplants. Each patient got anti-thymocyte globulin induction, then tacrolimus and steroids for around 3 years.

Study-wide findings and caveats: Present in recipient marrow, GvH clones included some that appeared first in ileum or blood. Maximum circulating GvH clone levels tracked with early post-transplant HvG decreases.

Looked up from germline, CDR1 is WNHNN and CDR2 is SYGVQD (reference sequence). Deletions cut 0 bases from V and 1 base from J, with 14 bases between. The CDR3 has 17 amino acids. Generated by immunoSEQ multiplex PCR, the TCRdb table keeps only in-frame clones and is missing some. This table has about 110,000 clones, 90% to 95% appearing once. On this clone: Antigen unknown.

Sample: unstimulated CD8+ T cells sorted from spleen or lymph node cells, taken before transplant. This clonotype was sampled from a human donor who was the organ donor for an intestinal transplant. The rearrangement joins TRBV10-1 to TRBJ2-3; D remains unclear. The CDR3 DNA reads TGCGCCAGCAGTGAGTCAGGAGCAGCTTTTGGCACAGATACGCAGTATTTT. Amino acid sequence: CASSESGAAFGTDTQYF.